A single sample is the source of the 27 T cell receptor beta chains below, sequenced in a study of cytomegalovirus exposure and HLA in healthy donors. This PCR relied on a set of 60 Vbeta primers and 13 Jbeta primers. Produced via immunoSEQ multiplex PCR; TCRdb's table is partial and in-frame only. The sample contains under 200,000 clones, roughly 84% of which appear only once. The sample was PBMCs. These receptors all stem from a man aged 25-40 years in good health and CMV-seronegative.

J is TRBJ1-2 and V is TRBV28; 7 positions match TRBD1. The CDR3 covers 12 residues. V was pared by 5 bases and J by 4 bases, with 1 base of the junction left unmatched. Germline CDR1 reads MDHEN; CDR2 reads SYDVKM. The CDR3 here is CASSGTAYGYTF. The DNA of the CDR3 is TGTGCCAGCAGTGGGACAGCCTATGGCTACACCTTC.

The V call is TRBV7-2, the J call TRBJ1-2; D call uncertain. The CDR3 runs 14 residues. CDR1 is SGHTA, CDR2 FQGNSA, per germline. Trimming shortened V by 5 bases and J by 6 bases, and 16 bases separated the two germline ends. CDR3 region: CASSPRPLRHGYTF. CDR3 sequence (DNA): TGTGCCAGCAGCCCTCGGCCCCTGAGGCATGGCTACACCTTC.

This sequence joins TRBV9 and TRBJ2-5; 9 nucleotides line up with TRBD2. Trimming took 4 bases from V and 4 from J; bases not matched to a gene: 5. In germline, CDR1 is SGDLS, CDR2 YYNGEE. This CDR3 has 14 residues. The CDR3 loop is CASSPGTSRETQYF. The CDR3, as DNA: TGTGCCAGCAGCCCCGGGACTAGCAGAGAGACCCAGTACTTC.

The V call is TRBV12-5, the J call TRBJ2-7, with 7 bases that match TRBD1. The trim removed 7 bases at V and 7 bases at J, leaving 13 bases unmatched. The CDR3 contains 14 residues. The germline V gene encodes CDR1 LGHNT and CDR2 FRNRAP. CDR3 sequence (DNA): TGTGCTAGTGCCAATTCAGGGGGAGAGGGTGAGCAGTACTTC. Translating gives CASANSGGEGEQYF.

This clone came up once. The chain carries TRBV11-3 and TRBJ2-5; 7 positions agree with TRBD2. Germline V gives CDR1 SGHNT, CDR2 YENEEA. The CDR3 covers 16 residues. V dropped 1 base and J dropped 1; count of bases not matched to a gene: 6. The CDR3 loop is CASSLVGAGPQETQYF. The CDR3 DNA reads TGTGCCAGCAGCTTAGTCGGAGCGGGACCCCAAGAGACCCAGTACTTC.

The CDR3, as DNA: TGTGCCAGTAGTAAAGGGGTGGATTATCAGCCCCAGCATTTT. This codes for CASSKGVDYQPQHF. This rearrangement joins TRBV19 to TRBJ1-5; possible D gene TRBD1, 5 bases. V lost 4 bases and J 5 bases, leaving 12 bases between the germline ends. Germline V lookup: CDR1 LNHDA, CDR2 SQIVND (reference sequence). The CDR3 runs 14 residues.

In its sample, this clone was seen once. The CDR3 sequence: CASSGREVTDTQYF. CDR3 in DNA: TGCGCCAGCAGTGGAAGAGAGGTCACAGATACGCAGTATTTT. The J gene is TRBJ2-3, the V gene TRBV10-2; D call uncertain. The CDR3 covers 14 residues. Trimming pared 4 bases from V and 2 bases from J, leaving 10 bases between. Germline CDR1 and CDR2: WSHSY and SAAADI.

The gene calls are TRBV11-3 and TRBJ2-1, with D possibly matching TRBD2 (6 bases). From germline, CDR1 is SGHNT and CDR2 YENEEA. This CDR3 has 13 residues. V was clipped by 2 bases and J by 13 bases, with 15 bases between them. CDR3 residues: CASSLQSRDSQFF. The DNA for the CDR3 is TGTGCCAGCAGCTTACAATCACGGGACTCCCAGTTCTTC.

This clone has a handful of counts. The chain couples TRBV11-2 to TRBJ2-7, with D possibly TRBD1 on 6 matching bases. Germline loops: CDR1 SGHAT, CDR2 FQNNGV. CDR3 length: 14 residues. Trimming left V 3 bases short and J 5 bases short, with 14 bases between. This CDR3 reads CASSFVAGENEQYF. The CDR3 bases are TGTGCCAGCAGCTTTGTTGCAGGGGAGAACGAGCAGTACTTC.

The V call is TRBV30, the J call TRBJ2-2; tentatively, D is TRBD2 (5 bases). In germline, CDR1 is GTSNPN, CDR2 SVGIG (reference sequence). Trimming removed 6 bases from V and 5 bases from J, with 22 bases in between. The CDR3 consists of 16 residues. The CDR3, as DNA: TGTGCCTGTAATAAGGGAGCAGACTACCCGACCGGGGAGCTGTTTTTT. Encoded protein: CACNKGADYPTGELFF.

J is TRBJ2-7 and V is TRBV27; 7 nucleotides align to TRBD1. The germline CDR1 and CDR2 sequences are MNHEY and SMNVEV (reference sequence). V lost 6 bases to trimming and J lost 1 base; unmatched junction nucleotides: 6. CDR3 length: 14 amino acids. The CDR3: CASRPTGHSYEQYF. In nucleotides, the CDR3 is TGTGCCAGCAGACCGACAGGGCATTCCTACGAGCAGTACTTC.

V is TRBV6-1 and J is TRBJ1-3, with D perhaps matching TRBD1 (5 bases). V lost 3 bases and J lost 3, with 9 bases in between. CDR1 is MNHNS and CDR2 is SASEGT in the germline V gene. CDR3 length equals 14 residues. Here the CDR3 DNA reads TGTGCCAGCAGTGAGATGGGGCGTGGAAACACCATATATTTT. This translates into CASSEMGRGNTIYF.

The chain employs TRBV29-1 and TRBJ2-7; weak D call: TRBD2 (6 bases). Germline V lookup: CDR1 SQVTM, CDR2 ANQGSEA. V lost 5 bases, J lost 5 bases, and 13 bases lay in between. The CDR3 contains 12 residues. The CDR3 DNA follows: TGCAGCGTTCGCCGGGGGATCAACGAGCAGTACTTC. Translated: CSVRRGINEQYF.

The chain uses TRBV2 and TRBJ2-7; TRBD1 might be the D (5 bases). This CDR3 is 13 amino acids long. The germline CDR1 and CDR2 sequences are SNHLY and FYNNEI. The ends were cut back, 6 bases at V and 5 bases at J, with 14 bases in the middle. The CDR3 loop reads CASRGTGPHEQYF. The DNA of the CDR3 is TGTGCCAGCAGGGGTACAGGTCCGCACGAGCAGTACTTC.

The chain combines TRBV19 with TRBJ1-2; D ambiguous. In germline, CDR1 is LNHDA, CDR2 SQIVND (reference sequence). The CDR3 sequence is 14 residues long. V lost 0 bases to trimming and J lost 4 bases, with 9 bases between them. The CDR3 DNA reads TGTGCCAGTAGTATAGATTGGGAGGCCTATGGCTACACCTTC. As protein: CASSIDWEAYGYTF. The full variable domain, completed using reference TRBV19 and TRBJ1-2, is DGGITQSPKYLFRKEGQNVTLSCEQNLNHDAMYWYRQDPGQGLRLIYYSQIVNDFQKGDIAEGYSVSREKKESFPLTVTSAQKNPTAFYLCASSIDWEAYGYTFGSGTRLTVV.

This clone was detected a few times. V and J are TRBV15 and TRBJ2-7; 10 bases match TRBD2. Trimming removed 1 base from V and 7 bases from J; junction bases left unmatched: 13. Germline CDR1 is LNHNV and CDR2 is YYDKDF (reference sequence). The CDR3 is made up of 17 amino acids. CDR3: CATSRGRSSGRSGEQYF. DNA of the CDR3: TGTGCCACCAGCAGAGGTCGTTCTAGCGGGAGATCAGGAGAGCAGTACTTC.

This chain uses TRBV15 with TRBJ1-1; D is perhaps TRBD1 (6 bases). The CDR3 has 16 amino acids. V was cut by 0 bases and J by 5 bases, with 16 bases left in between. Germline values: CDR1 LNHNV, CDR2 YYDKDF (reference sequence). CDR3 loop: CATSRDLGGRGTEAFF. The CDR3 DNA reads TGTGCCACCAGCAGAGATCTCGGGGGGAGGGGGACTGAAGCTTTCTTT.

The V call is TRBV9, the J call TRBJ2-1; the D gene is possibly TRBD2 (6 bases). V was trimmed by 3 bases and J by 5 bases, leaving 12 bases between them. Germline CDR1 is SGDLS and CDR2 is YYNGEE. The CDR3 extends over 14 amino acids. CDR3 loop: CASSAGLGDNEQFF. Here the CDR3 DNA reads TGTGCCAGCAGCGCGGGACTTGGGGACAATGAGCAGTTCTTC. The variable domain in full, completed from reference TRBV9 and TRBJ2-1, reads DSGVTQTPKHLITATGQRVTLRCSPRSGDLSVYWYQQSLDQGLQFLIQYYNGEERAKGNILERFSAQQFPDLHSELNLSSLELGDSALYFCASSAGLGDNEQFFGPGTRLTVL.

J is TRBJ2-1 and V is TRBV5-6, with 10 bases matching TRBD2. The ends lost 9 bases at V and 6 bases at J; junction bases unmatched: 6. There are 13 residues in the CDR3. Germline values: CDR1 SGHDT, CDR2 YYEEEE. The chain's CDR3 is CATSTSGSNEQFF. CDR3 nucleotide sequence: TGTGCCACTTCGACTAGCGGGTCCAATGAGCAGTTCTTC.

The V call is TRBV5-5, the J call TRBJ2-7; D not resolved. This CDR3 is 15 amino acids long. The V gene's germline CDR1 is SGHKS and CDR2 YYEKEE (reference sequence). Trimming stripped 1 base from V and 0 bases from J, with 11 bases between. The CDR3 coding sequence is TGTGCCAGCAGCTTGAAACTGTCGAGCTCCTACGAGCAGTACTTC. Translated, it gives CASSLKLSSSYEQYF.

The genes are TRBV30 and TRBJ1-6; no clear D. Per the germline V gene, CDR1 is GTSNPN and CDR2 is SVGIG (reference sequence). The CDR3 length is 15 residues. V was shortened by 0 bases and J by 3 bases, with 9 bases between the two germline ends. The CDR3 DNA sequence: TGTGCCTGGAGTGTCCCCCCGGGCTATAATTCACCCCTCCACTTT. Amino acids: CAWSVPPGYNSPLHF.

The chain uses TRBV5-1 and TRBJ2-7; 7 bases fit TRBD1. CDR3 length: 16 amino acids. Per germline, CDR1 SGHRS and CDR2 YFSETQ. The V segment lost 3 bases and the J segment 5 bases; nucleotides outside the gene matches: 14. The CDR3 nucleotides are TGCGCCAGCAGCTGGGGACAGTTGGGTCTCGGGAACGAGCAGTACTTC. Protein: CASSWGQLGLGNEQYF.

This sequence joins TRBV5-4 and TRBJ2-3; a weak D match, TRBD1 (5 bases). The CDR3 is made up of 15 amino acids. V was clipped by 2 bases and J by 2 bases, with 12 bases between them. Per the germline V gene, CDR1 is SGHNT and CDR2 is YYREEE (reference sequence). CDR3 residues: CASSFQGYSTDTQYF. The CDR3 coding sequence is TGTGCCAGCAGCTTCCAGGGCTATTCCACAGATACGCAGTATTTT. The entire variable domain, with the rest obtained from reference TRBV5-4 and TRBJ2-3, is as follows: ETGVTQSPTHLIKTRGQQVTLRCSSQSGHNTVSWYQQALGQGPQFIFQYYREEENGRGNFPPRFSGLQFPNYSSELNVNALELDDSALYLCASSFQGYSTDTQYFGPGTRLTVL.

This clone showed up just once. The chain has TRBV7-6 and TRBJ2-7, with D maybe TRBD1 (6 bases). The V gene lost 3 bases and the J gene lost 1 base, with 10 bases spanning the gap. CDR3 length: 14 amino acids. Germline values: CDR1 SGHVS, CDR2 FNYEAQ. This chain's CDR3 is CASSLEQGSYEQYF. The CDR3 DNA follows: TGTGCCAGCAGCTTGGAGCAGGGGTCCTACGAGCAGTACTTC.

This clone was picked up a small number of times. The chain combines TRBV14 with TRBJ1-6; D perhaps matches TRBD1 (5 bases). The CDR3 contains 14 residues. The germline CDR1 and CDR2 sequences are SGHDN and FVKESK. V was trimmed by 8 bases and J by 10 bases, leaving 18 bases between them. CDR3 sequence: CASRAGGEGSPLHF. The CDR3, as DNA: TGTGCCAGCCGCGCCGGGGGAGAAGGATCACCCCTCCACTTT.

This clone was seen a single time. This chain uses TRBV19 with TRBJ2-4; possibly TRBD1 for D (5 bases). V lost 4 bases and J lost 9, with 13 bases in between. The CDR3 length is 13 residues. Germline V gives CDR1 LNHDA, CDR2 SQIVND (reference sequence). The CDR3 sequence is CASSTTGGSIQYF. The CDR3 nucleotides are TGTGCCAGTAGTACCACAGGCGGTAGCATTCAGTACTTC. Full variable domain (outside the CDR3, taken from reference TRBV19 and TRBJ2-4): DGGITQSPKYLFRKEGQNVTLSCEQNLNHDAMYWYRQDPGQGLRLIYYSQIVNDFQKGDIAEGYSVSREKKESFPLTVTSAQKNPTAFYLCASSTTGGSIQYFGAGTRLSVL.

The chain has TRBV6-4 and TRBJ2-3; D is possibly TRBD2 (5 bases). Trimming stripped 10 bases from V and 1 base from J, with 15 bases between. Germline V CDR1 and CDR2: MRHNA, SNTAGT. The CDR3 sequence is 14 residues long. CDR3 nucleotides: TGTGCCAATCCTCGGGGAGCCGGCACAGATACGCAGTATTTT. Amino acids: CANPRGAGTDTQYF.